These 5 T cell receptor beta chains share one sample of origin, sequenced in a study of CD8+CD57+ T cells in acquired aplastic anemia. Genomic DNA, the template, was used for profiling of the TCR beta VDJ and CDR3. MiXCR was run by TCRdb on the reads, yielding one entry per CDR3 protein. Seen here are fewer than 200,000 distinct CDR3 sequences, 60% to 70% observed once, and the top ten hold under 60%. Sequencing input: sorted CD4+, CD8+, or CD8+CD57+ T cells (not recorded which) from PBMCs. These TCRs come from a human donor in good health.

The J gene is TRBJ2-5, the V gene TRBV20-1, with 7 bases lining up with TRBD1. The CDR3 runs to 14 residues. From germline, CDR1 is DFQATT and CDR2 SNEGSKA (reference sequence). Unmatched junction bases numbered 11, after V lost 5 bases and J lost 5 bases. Here the CDR3 reads CSAVRRQGLETQYF. CDR3 DNA: TGCAGTGCTGTACGCCGACAGGGCTTGGAGACCCAGTACTTC.

This clonotype was counted a few times. The CDR3 loop is CSVVVTSSGANVLTF. The DNA of the CDR3 is TGCAGCGTTGTAGTTACCTCCTCTGGGGCCAACGTCCTGACTTTC. The chain carries TRBV29-1 and TRBJ2-6; no clear D gene. V dropped 4 bases and J dropped 0 bases, with 10 bases sitting between them. The CDR3 runs to 15 residues. Germline CDR1 SQVTM, CDR2 ANQGSEA.

This chain uses TRBV7-2 with TRBJ2-3; TRBD1 matches 9 bases. The V segment lost 5 bases and the J segment 2 bases; nucleotides outside the gene matches: 5. The CDR3 spans 15 residues. Germline CDR1 SGHTA, CDR2 FQGNSA. CDR3 sequence: CASSETGGITDTQYF. The CDR3 DNA reads as TGTGCCAGCAGCGAGACAGGGGGGATCACAGATACGCAGTATTTT.

V gene TRBV16 combines with J gene TRBJ2-2; D remains unclear. Germline V gene data show CDR1 as KGHSY and CDR2 as FQNENV. The CDR3 covers 16 residues. The V and J ends lost 5 bases and 5 bases respectively, with 18 bases between them. The CDR3 region is CASSNHLSQLTGELFF. In DNA form, the CDR3 reads TGTGCCAGCAGCAACCATCTGTCGCAGCTGACCGGGGAGCTGTTTTTT. Filled out from reference TRBV16 and TRBJ2-2, the complete variable domain reads GEEVAQTPKHLVRGEGQKAKLYCAPIKGHSYVFWYQQVLKNEFKFLISFQNENVFDETGMPKERFSAKCLPNSPCSLEIQATKLEDSAVYFCASSNHLSQLTGELFFGEGSRLTVL.

This clonotype appeared a single time. This rearrangement joins TRBV27 to TRBJ2-3, with TRBD2 as a possible D gene (6 bases). Trimming took off 7 bases at V and 0 bases at J, with 17 bases between the two ends. Germline values: CDR1 MNHEY, CDR2 SMNVEV (reference sequence). The CDR3 is 16 residues long. The CDR3 nucleotides read TGTGCCAGCATCCGTCGGCGCGGGACTAGCACAGATACGCAGTATTTT. This encodes CASIRRRGTSTDTQYF.